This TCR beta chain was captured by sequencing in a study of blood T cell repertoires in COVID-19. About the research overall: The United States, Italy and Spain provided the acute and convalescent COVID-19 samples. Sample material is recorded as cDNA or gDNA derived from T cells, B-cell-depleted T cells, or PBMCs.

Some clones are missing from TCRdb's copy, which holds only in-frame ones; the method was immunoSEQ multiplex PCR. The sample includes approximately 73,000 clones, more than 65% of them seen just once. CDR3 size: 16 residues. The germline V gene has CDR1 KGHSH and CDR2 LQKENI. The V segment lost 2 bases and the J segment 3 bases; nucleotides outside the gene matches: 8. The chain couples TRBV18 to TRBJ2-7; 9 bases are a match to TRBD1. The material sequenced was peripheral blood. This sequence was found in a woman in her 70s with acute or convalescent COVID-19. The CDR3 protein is CASSPMRGQGVYEQYF. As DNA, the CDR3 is TGTGCCAGCTCACCAATGAGGGGACAGGGAGTCTACGAGCAGTACTTC.